Each of the 12 T cell receptor beta chains below was sequenced from the same sample in a study of CD8 T cells in ankylosing spondylitis. Overall study results and limits: Ankylosing spondylitis blood appeared to be characterized by a TCR beta motif of 8 or 9 highly homologous variants.

TCRdb re-called the 5' RACE reads with MiXCR, one entry per CDR3 protein. The table includes roughly 670,000 distinct CDR3 sequences, 15% to 20% detected once. These receptors have no identified antigens. Sequencing was done on a sample of blood, either unsorted or a sorted T cell fraction (not recorded which). All receptors derive from a male donor with ankylosing spondylitis.

This clonotype was recorded a few times. This chain connects TRBV9 to TRBJ2-5; D gene ambiguous. Germline CDR1 SGDLS, CDR2 YYNGEE. Trimming left V 0 bases short and J 5 bases short, with 8 bases between. The CDR3 consists of 13 residues. The CDR3 is CASSVGGLETQYF. For the CDR3, the DNA is TGTGCCAGCAGCGTAGGAGGTCTGGAGACCCAGTACTTC.

This clonotype was observed a few times. This chain uses TRBV6-1 with TRBJ2-7, with D unclear. The CDR3 runs 14 residues. Trimming shortened V by 5 bases and J by 2 bases, and 13 bases separated the two germline ends. Germline CDR1 reads MNHNS; CDR2 reads SASEGT. CDR3 DNA sequence: TGTGCCAGCAGTACCAGGACGAGAACCTACGAGCAGTACTTC. Amino acid sequence: CASSTRTRTYEQYF.

The chain has TRBV18 and TRBJ1-1; D remains unclear. CDR1 is KGHSH and CDR2 is LQKENI in the germline V gene. The CDR3 loop spans 15 amino acids. V was pared by 3 bases and J by 1 base, with 12 bases between. The CDR3 is CASSPGIVGNTEAFF. The CDR3 DNA sequence: TGTGCCAGCTCACCCGGGATCGTTGGGAACACTGAAGCTTTCTTT.

This clonotype has only a few counts. The chain has TRBV5-1 and TRBJ2-1; 8 nucleotides match TRBD2. CDR1 and CDR2 (germline): SGHRS, YFSETQ. V was pared by 0 bases and J by 6 bases, with 5 bases of the junction left unmatched. This CDR3 comprises 15 residues. CDR3 in amino acids: CASSLGSGGFNEQFF. CDR3 coding DNA: TGCGCCAGCAGCTTGGGGAGCGGGGGTTTCAATGAGCAGTTCTTC.

This clonotype was observed many times. This rearrangement joins TRBV15 to TRBJ2-2; D is unresolved. V lost 3 bases to trimming and J lost 3 bases, with 8 bases between them. The CDR3 is 14 amino acids. Per the germline V gene, CDR1 is LNHNV and CDR2 is YYDKDF (reference sequence). CDR3 bases: TGTGCCACCAGCAGCTACGAAGACACCGGGGAGCTGTTTTTT. Amino acids: CATSSYEDTGELFF.

This clonotype has ten or more counts. The chain recombines TRBV12-3 or TRBV12-4 with TRBJ2-3, with 9 bases matching TRBD1. V dropped 6 bases and J dropped 3; count of bases not matched to a gene: 10. This CDR3 is built from 16 residues. The DNA of the CDR3 is TGTGCCAGCAGCCTCGGGACAGGGAGTGGTACAGATACGCAGTATTTT. This gives the protein CASSLGTGSGTDTQYF.

This clonotype was counted only a few times. CDR3 coding DNA: TGTGCCAGCGGGGCCGGGGGGGGACTTGTAGATACGCAGTATTTT. As protein: CASGAGGGLVDTQYF. The V and J genes are TRBV25-1 and TRBJ2-3; 8 nucleotides match TRBD2. The CDR3 runs 15 residues. V gave up 8 bases and J gave up 5 bases; unmatched junction bases: 12. The germline CDR1 and CDR2 sequences are MGHDK and SYGVNS. The full variable domain, in which reference TRBV25-1 and TRBJ2-3 provide the parts outside the CDR3, is EADIYQTPRYLVIGTGKKITLECSQTMGHDKMYWYQQDPGMELHLIHYSYGVNSTEKGDLSSESTVSRIRTEHFPLTLESARPSHTSQYLCASGAGGGLVDTQYFGPGTRLTVL.

This clonotype was seen ten or more times. This chain uses TRBV12-3 or TRBV12-4 with TRBJ2-1; TRBD2 matches 13 bases. Trimming took 5 bases from V and 4 from J; bases not matched to a gene: 5. The CDR3 loop spans 16 amino acids. CDR3 sequence reads: CASSPRTSGGYNEQFF. The CDR3 DNA sequence: TGTGCCAGCAGTCCCCGGACTAGCGGGGGATACAATGAGCAGTTCTTC.

This clonotype has a count of ten or more. The V and J genes are TRBV2 and TRBJ2-1, with D perhaps TRBD2 (6 bases). Trimming left V 7 bases short and J 5 bases short, with 12 bases between. The V gene's germline CDR1 is SNHLY and CDR2 FYNNEI. The CDR3 has 13 amino acids. Written as DNA, the CDR3 is TGTGCCAGCATTCGCGGGACCAACAATGAGCAGTTCTTC. Its translation: CASIRGTNNEQFF.

There are a few counts of this clonotype. V and J are TRBV19 and TRBJ2-1; D unclear. Per the germline V gene, CDR1 is LNHDA and CDR2 is SQIVND (reference sequence). Trimming took 6 bases from V and 7 from J, leaving 19 bases between them. This CDR3 is built from 15 residues. CDR3 amino acids: CASRAQAGIVNEQFF. The CDR3, as DNA: TGTGCCAGTAGAGCCCAGGCCGGTATTGTAAATGAGCAGTTCTTC.

This clonotype has just a few counts. The V and J genes are TRBV27 and TRBJ2-3; 12 bases line up with TRBD2. The CDR3 extends over 16 amino acids. The germline V gene has CDR1 MNHEY and CDR2 SMNVEV (reference sequence). The J segment lost 6 bases and the V segment lost 6 bases, leaving 10 bases of the junction unmatched. CDR3: CASSLRGLAGRDTQYF. CDR3 bases: TGTGCCAGCAGCCTAAGGGGACTAGCGGGCCGGGATACGCAGTATTTT.

This clonotype was seen more than once but under ten times. J is TRBJ1-5 and V is TRBV12-3 or TRBV12-4; 8 bases line up with TRBD1. The length of the CDR3 is 13 residues. The V and J ends lost 5 bases and 7 bases, in that order; junction bases with no gene match: 4. The CDR3 DNA reads TGTGCCAGCAGTATTCAGGGGGCGCAGCCCCAGCATTTT. Translating it yields CASSIQGAQPQHF.